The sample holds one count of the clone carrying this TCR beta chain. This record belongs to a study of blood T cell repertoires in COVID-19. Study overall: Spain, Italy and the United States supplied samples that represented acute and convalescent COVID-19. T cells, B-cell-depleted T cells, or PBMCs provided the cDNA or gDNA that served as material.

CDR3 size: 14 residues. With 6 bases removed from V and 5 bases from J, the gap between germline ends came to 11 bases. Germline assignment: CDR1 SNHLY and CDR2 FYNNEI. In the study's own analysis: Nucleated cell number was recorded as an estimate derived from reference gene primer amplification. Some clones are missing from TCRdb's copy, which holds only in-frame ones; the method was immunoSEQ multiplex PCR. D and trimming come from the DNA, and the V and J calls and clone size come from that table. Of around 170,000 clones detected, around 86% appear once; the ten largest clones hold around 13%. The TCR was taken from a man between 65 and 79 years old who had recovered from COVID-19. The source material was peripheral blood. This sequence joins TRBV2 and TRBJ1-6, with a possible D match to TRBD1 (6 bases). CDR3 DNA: TGTGCCAGCAGCTTCGGACAGAATAATTCACCCCTCCACTTT. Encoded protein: CASSFGQNNSPLHF.